This T cell receptor beta chain was sequenced during a study of blood T cells in healthy people across ages. Then a second PCR, running roughly 7 to 11 cycles, was carried out with a sample-barcoded 5' primer and a J-beta primer mix. The authors tagged each cDNA molecule using a template-switch adaptor with 12 random nucleotides. TCRdb reprocessed the 5' RACE reads via MiXCR and lists one record per CDR3 protein. The top ten hold over 20% of the sample, which has some 920,000 distinct CDR3 sequences, approximately 50% seen once. No fewer than 6 million PBMCs went into each sample. Extraction of total RNA produced a minimum of 5 micrograms from each sample. A note on this clonotype: Its antigen remains unknown.

This CDR3 is 15 amino acids long. The V and J ends lost 6 bases and 7 bases, in that order; junction bases with no gene match: 14. Whole-study results and caveats: Getting older went along with TCR beta diversity per million T cells dropping roughly linearly.

The J gene is TRBJ2-7, the V gene TRBV12-3 or TRBV12-4; the match to TRBD1 covers 8 bases. This receptor was obtained from a woman aged 55-70 years in good health. Sequencing was carried out using blood. CDR3 loop: CASRPGQDFYNEQYF. CDR3 coding DNA: TGTGCCAGCAGACCGGGACAGGACTTTTACAATGAGCAGTACTTC.